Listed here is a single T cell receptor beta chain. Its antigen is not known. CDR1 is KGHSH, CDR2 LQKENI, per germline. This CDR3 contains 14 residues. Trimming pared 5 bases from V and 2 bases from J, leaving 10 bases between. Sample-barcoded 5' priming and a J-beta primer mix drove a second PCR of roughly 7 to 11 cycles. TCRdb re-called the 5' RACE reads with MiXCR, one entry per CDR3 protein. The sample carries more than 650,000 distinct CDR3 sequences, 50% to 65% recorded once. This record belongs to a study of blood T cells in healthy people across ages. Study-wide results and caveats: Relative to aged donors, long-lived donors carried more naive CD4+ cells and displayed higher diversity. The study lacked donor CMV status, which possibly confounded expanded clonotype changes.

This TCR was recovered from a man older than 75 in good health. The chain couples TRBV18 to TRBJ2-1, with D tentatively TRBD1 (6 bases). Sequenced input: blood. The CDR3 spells CASSSDRTYNEQFF. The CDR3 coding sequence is TGTGCCAGCTCATCCGACAGGACCTACAATGAGCAGTTCTTC.